This T cell receptor (beta chain) was profiled in a study of human thymus T cells. Study-level points and caveats: Repertoires sampled from thymus and blood appeared biased in V and J gene usage.

Details on this clone: Its cognate antigen is unknown.

Donation was from healthy Finnish infants who were having corrective surgery that addressed congenital heart defects. Only four of the eight donors provided a 0.5-1 mL blood sample. Some clones are missing from TCRdb's copy, which holds only in-frame ones; the method was immunoSEQ multiplex PCR. The sample consists of over 35,000 clones, 94% of them appearing once. Germline CDR1 reads SGHNT; CDR2 reads YYREEE (reference sequence). CDR3 length: 13 amino acids. The V and J ends lost 4 bases and 9 bases, in that order; junction bases with no gene match: 7. This TCR came from a boy younger than two with a congenital heart defect but otherwise immunologically healthy. Specimen: blood. The J gene is TRBJ2-7, the V gene TRBV5-4; TRBD1 matches 10 bases. The CDR3 region is CASSGGQGGAQYF. CDR3 nucleotide sequence: TGTGCCAGCAGCGGCGGACAGGGGGGGGCGCAGTACTTC.